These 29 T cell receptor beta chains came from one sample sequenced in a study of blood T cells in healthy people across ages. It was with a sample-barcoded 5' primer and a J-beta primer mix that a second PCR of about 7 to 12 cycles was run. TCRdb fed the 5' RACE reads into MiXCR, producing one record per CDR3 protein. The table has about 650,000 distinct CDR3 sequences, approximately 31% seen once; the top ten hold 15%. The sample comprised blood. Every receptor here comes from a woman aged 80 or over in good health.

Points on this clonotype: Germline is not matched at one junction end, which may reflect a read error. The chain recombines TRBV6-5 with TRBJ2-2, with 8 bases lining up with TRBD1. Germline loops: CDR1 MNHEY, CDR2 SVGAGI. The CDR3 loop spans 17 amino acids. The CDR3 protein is CASSYRGAGQGAGERFF. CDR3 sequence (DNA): TGTGCCAGCAGTTACCGTGGGGCCGGACAGGGAGCCGGGGAGCGGTTTTTT.

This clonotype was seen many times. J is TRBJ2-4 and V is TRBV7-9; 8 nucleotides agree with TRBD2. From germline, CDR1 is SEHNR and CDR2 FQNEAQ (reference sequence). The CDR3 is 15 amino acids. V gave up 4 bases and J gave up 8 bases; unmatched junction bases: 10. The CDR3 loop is CASSSRTGGADIQYF. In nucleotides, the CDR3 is TGTGCCAGCAGCTCTAGGACCGGGGGGGCGGACATTCAGTACTTC.

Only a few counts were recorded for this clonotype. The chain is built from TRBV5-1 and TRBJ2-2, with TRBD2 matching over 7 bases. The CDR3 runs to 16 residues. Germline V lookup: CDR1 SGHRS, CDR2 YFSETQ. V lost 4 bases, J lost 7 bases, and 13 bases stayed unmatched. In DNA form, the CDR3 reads TGCGCCAGCAGCGCCAATCCCCGGGACTATGGCGGGGAGCTGTTTTTT. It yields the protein CASSANPRDYGGELFF.

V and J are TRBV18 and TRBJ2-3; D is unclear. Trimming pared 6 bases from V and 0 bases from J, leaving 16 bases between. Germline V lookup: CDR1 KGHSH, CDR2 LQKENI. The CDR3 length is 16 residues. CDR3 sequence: CASSQKLHPSTDTQYF. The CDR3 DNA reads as TGTGCCAGCTCCCAAAAACTGCATCCGAGCACAGATACGCAGTATTTT.

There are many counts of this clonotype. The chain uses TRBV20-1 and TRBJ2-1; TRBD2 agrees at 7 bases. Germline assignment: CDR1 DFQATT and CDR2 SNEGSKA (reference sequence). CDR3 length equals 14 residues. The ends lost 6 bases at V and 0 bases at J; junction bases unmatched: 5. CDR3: CSARRGSSYNEQFF. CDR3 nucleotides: TGCAGTGCGCGGCGGGGGAGCTCCTACAATGAGCAGTTCTTC.

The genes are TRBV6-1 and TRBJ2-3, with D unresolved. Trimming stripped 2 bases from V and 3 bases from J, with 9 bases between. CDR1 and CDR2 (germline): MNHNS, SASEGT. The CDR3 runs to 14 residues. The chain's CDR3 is CASSEPGRTDTQYF. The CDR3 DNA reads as TGTGCCAGCAGTGAACCAGGCAGGACAGATACGCAGTATTTT.

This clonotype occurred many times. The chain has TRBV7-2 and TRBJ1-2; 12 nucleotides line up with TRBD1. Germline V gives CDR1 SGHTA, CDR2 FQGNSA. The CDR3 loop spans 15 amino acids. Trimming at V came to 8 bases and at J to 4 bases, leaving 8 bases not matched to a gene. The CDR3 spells CASAEGQGALYGYTF. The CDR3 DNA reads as TGTGCCAGCGCCGAGGGACAGGGGGCCCTCTATGGCTACACCTTC.

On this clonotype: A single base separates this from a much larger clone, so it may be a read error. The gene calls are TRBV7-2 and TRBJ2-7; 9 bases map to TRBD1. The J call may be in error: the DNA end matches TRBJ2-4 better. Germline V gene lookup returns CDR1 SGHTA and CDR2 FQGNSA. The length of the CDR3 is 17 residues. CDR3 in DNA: TGTGCCGGCACTCTGCAAACAGGGGGCGCGAGACAGGACATTCAGTACTTC. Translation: CAGTLQTGGARQDIQYF.

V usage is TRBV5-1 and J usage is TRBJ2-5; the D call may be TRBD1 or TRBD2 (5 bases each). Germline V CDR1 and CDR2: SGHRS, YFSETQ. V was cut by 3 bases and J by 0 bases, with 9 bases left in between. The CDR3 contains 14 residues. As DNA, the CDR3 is TGCGCCAGCAGCTCGCAGGGAGACCAAGAGACCCAGTACTTC. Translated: CASSSQGDQETQYF.

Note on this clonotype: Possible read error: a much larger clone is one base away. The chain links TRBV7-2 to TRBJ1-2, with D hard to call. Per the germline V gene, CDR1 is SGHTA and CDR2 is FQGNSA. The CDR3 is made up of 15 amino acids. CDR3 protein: CAGSLARWINYGYTF. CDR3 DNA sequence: TGTGCCGGCAGCTTAGCGAGATGGATTAACTATGGCTACACCTTC.

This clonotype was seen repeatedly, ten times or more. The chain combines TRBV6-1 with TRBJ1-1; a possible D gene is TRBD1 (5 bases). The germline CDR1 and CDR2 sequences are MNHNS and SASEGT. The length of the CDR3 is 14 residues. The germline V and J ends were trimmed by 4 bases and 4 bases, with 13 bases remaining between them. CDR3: CASSGGVPGTEAFF. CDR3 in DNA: TGTGCCAGCAGTGGGGGGGTGCCGGGCACTGAAGCTTTCTTT.

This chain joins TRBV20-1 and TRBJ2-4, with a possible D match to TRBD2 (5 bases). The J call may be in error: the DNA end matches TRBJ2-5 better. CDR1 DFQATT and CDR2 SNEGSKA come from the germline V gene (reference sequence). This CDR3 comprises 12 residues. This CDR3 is CSAPGKQETQYF. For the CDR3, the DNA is TGCAGTGCTCCCGGGAAACAAGAGACCCAGTACTTC.

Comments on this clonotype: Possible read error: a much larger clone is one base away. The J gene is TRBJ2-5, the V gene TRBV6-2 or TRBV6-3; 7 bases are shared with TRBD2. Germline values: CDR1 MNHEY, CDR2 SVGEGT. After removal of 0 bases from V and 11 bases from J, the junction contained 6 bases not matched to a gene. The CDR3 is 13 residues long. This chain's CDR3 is CASSYSGRGEQYF. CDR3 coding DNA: TGTGCCAGCAGTTACTCGGGGAGGGGTGAGCAGTACTTC.

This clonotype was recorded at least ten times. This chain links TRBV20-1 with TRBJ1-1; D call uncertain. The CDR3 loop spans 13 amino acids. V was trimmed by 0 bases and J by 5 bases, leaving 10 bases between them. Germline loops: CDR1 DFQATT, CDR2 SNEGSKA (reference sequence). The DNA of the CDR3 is TGCAGTGCTAGAGATTTGGGTGTAACTGAAGCTTTCTTT. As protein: CSARDLGVTEAFF.

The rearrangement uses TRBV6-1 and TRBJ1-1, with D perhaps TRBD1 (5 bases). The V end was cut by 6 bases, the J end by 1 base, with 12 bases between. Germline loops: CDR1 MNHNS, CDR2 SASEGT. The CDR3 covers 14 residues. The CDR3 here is CASRAPRGNTEAFF. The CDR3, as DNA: TGTGCCAGCAGGGCGCCGAGGGGGAACACTGAAGCTTTCTTT.

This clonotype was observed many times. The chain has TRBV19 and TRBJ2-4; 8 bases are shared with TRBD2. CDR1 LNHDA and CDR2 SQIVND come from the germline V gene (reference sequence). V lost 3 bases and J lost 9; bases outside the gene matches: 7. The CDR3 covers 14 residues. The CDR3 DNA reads TGTGCCAGTAGTATCGGGCGGGGGGCCGCCATTCAGTACTTC. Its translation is CASSIGRGAAIQYF.

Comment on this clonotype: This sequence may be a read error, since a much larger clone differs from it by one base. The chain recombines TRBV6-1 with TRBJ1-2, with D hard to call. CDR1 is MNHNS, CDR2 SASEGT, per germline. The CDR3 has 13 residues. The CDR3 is CTSSELKDYGYTF. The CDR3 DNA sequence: TGTACCAGCAGTGAACTGAAAGACTATGGCTACACCTTC.

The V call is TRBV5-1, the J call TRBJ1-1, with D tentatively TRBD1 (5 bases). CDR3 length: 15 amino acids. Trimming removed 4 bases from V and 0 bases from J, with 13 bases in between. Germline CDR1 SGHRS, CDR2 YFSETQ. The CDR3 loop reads CASSPTRGMNTEAFF. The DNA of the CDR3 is TGCGCCAGCAGCCCCACAAGGGGCATGAACACTGAAGCTTTCTTT.

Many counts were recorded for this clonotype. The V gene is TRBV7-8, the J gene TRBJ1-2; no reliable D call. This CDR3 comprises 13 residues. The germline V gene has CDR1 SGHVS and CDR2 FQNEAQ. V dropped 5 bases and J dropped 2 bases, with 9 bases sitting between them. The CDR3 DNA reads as TGTGCCAGCAGCAAGGAGGAAAACTATGGCTACACCTTC. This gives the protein CASSKEENYGYTF.

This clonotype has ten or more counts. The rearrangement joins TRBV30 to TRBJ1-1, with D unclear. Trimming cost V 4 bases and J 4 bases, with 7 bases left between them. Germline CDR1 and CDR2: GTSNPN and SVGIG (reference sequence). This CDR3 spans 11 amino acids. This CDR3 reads CAWNLVTEAFF. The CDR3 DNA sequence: TGTGCCTGGAACCTCGTCACTGAAGCTTTCTTT.

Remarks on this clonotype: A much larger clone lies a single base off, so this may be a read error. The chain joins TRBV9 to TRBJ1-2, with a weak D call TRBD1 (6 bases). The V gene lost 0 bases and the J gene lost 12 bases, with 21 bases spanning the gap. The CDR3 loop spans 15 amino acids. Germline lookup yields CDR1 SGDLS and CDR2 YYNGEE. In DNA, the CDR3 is TGTGCCAGCAGCGTAGTAGATACAGGGATAGGCGGCCACACCTTC. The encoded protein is CASSVVDTGIGGHTF.

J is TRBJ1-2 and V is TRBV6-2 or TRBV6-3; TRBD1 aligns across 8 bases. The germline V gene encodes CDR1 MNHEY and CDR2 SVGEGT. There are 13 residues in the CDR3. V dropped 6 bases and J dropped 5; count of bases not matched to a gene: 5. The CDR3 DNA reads TGTGCCAGCAGCCAGGGGGCACGGTATGGCTACACCTTC. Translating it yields CASSQGARYGYTF.

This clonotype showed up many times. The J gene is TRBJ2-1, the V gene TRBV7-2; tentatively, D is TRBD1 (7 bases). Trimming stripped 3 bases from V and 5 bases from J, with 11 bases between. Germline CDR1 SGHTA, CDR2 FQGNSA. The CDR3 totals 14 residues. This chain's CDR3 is CASSLQGGNNEQFF. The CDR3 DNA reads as TGTGCCAGCAGCTTGCAGGGGGGAAACAATGAGCAGTTCTTC.

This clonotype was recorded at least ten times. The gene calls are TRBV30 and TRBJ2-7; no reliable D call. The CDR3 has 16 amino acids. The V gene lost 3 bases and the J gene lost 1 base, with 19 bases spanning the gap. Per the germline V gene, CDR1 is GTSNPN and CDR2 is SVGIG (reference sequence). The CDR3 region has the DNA TGTGCCTGGAGCGCACCCATAGTAGACCGATCCTACGAGCAGTACTTC. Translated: CAWSAPIVDRSYEQYF.

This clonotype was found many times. In DNA, the CDR3 is TGCAGTGCGGCATCCCAGCGGGGGGACTACAATGAGCAGTTCTTC. Protein sequence: CSAASQRGDYNEQFF. This sequence joins TRBV20-1 and TRBJ2-1, with 9 bases lining up with TRBD2. V lost 6 bases, J lost 3 bases, and 9 bases stayed unmatched. The CDR3 consists of 15 residues. The germline V gene has CDR1 DFQATT and CDR2 SNEGSKA (reference sequence).

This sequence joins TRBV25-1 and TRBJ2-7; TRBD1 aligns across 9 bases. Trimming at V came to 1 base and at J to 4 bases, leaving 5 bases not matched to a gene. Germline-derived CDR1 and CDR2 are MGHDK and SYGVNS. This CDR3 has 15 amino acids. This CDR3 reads CASSEWGQGRYEQYF. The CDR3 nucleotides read TGTGCCAGCAGTGAATGGGGACAGGGAAGATACGAGCAGTACTTC.

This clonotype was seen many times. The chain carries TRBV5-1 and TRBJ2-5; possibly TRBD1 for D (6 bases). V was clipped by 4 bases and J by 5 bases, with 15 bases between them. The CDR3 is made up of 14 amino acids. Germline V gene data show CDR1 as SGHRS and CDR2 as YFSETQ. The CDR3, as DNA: TGCGCCAGCAGCCTACAGGGTAAAGGCGAGACCCAGTACTTC. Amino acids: CASSLQGKGETQYF. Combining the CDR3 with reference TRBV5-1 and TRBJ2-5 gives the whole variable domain KAGVTQTPRYLIKTRGQQVTLSCSPISGHRSVSWYQQTPGQGLQFLFEYFSETQRNKGNFPGRFSGRQFSNSRSEMNVSTLELGDSALYLCASSLQGKGETQYFGPGTRLLVL.

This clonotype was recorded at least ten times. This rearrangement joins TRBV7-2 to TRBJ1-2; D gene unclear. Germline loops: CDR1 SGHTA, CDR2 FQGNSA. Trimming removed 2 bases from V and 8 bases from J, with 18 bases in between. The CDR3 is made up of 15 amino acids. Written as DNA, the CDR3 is TGTGCCAGCAGCTTACGACCCGGGCCCTTGCACGGCTACACCTTC. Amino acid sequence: CASSLRPGPLHGYTF. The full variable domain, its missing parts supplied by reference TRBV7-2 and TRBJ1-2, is GAGVSQSPSNKVTEKGKDVELRCDPISGHTALYWYRQSLGQGLEFLIYFQGNSAPDKSGLPSDRFSAERTGGSVSTLTIQRTQQEDSAVYLCASSLRPGPLHGYTFGSGTRLTVV.

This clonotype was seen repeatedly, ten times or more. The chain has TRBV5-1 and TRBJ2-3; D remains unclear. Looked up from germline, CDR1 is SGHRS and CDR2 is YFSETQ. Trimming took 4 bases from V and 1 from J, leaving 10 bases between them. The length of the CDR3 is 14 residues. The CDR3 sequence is CASSPWWGTDTQYF. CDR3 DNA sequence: TGCGCCAGCAGCCCGTGGTGGGGCACAGATACGCAGTATTTT.